This is a list of T cell receptor beta chains from one sample in a study of shared clonotypes between healthy human individuals. The repertoire was sequenced with immunoSEQ multiplex PCR; TCRdb's copy has only in-frame clones and lacks some. The repertoire holds more than 450,000 clones, with 79% as singletons. Sequencing was performed on PBMCs. The receptors here all came from a woman aged 40 to 50 in good health. Some clones in this sample may be carry-over from other donors' samples. Both conserved end residues are part of each CDR3. D genes are given only for firm matches. The size entry is marked missing in some rows and otherwise reads once, few, many or a size class.

V gene	clone size	D gene	J gene	CDR3 protein	CDR3 DNA
TRBV7-7	NA	NA	TRBJ2-2	CASSSSLGSGELFF	TGTGCTAGCAGCTCTTCTTTAGGGTCCGGGGAGCTGTTTTTT
TRBV28	NA	NA	TRBJ2-5	CASSGRVLGQETQYF	TGTGCCAGCAGTGGCAGGGTTTTAGGCCAAGAGACCCAGTACTTC
TRBV5-6	NA	NA	TRBJ2-1	CASSLVQSSYNEQFF	TGTGCCAGCAGCTTGGTCCAAAGCTCCTACAATGAGCAGTTCTTC
TRBV28	NA	TRBD1	TRBJ1-2	CASSFYRGGGYTF	TGTGCCAGCAGTTTTTACAGGGGCGGTGGCTACACCTTC
TRBV9	NA	TRBD2	TRBJ2-1	CASRGTAGGGNEQFF	TGTGCCAGTAGGGGAACAGCGGGAGGGGGCAATGAGCAGTTCTTC
TRBV18	once	TRBD2	TRBJ2-1	CASSSGLAGVHEQFF	TGTGCCAGCTCATCGGGACTAGCGGGAGTCCATGAGCAGTTCTTC
TRBV5-1	NA	NA	TRBJ2-7	CASSFRGLEGREQYF	TGCGCCAGCAGCTTTAGAGGTCTCGAAGGTCGCGAGCAGTACTTC
TRBV4-2	many	NA	TRBJ1-1	CASSQGDTHTNTEAFF	TGTGCCAGCAGCCAAGGGGACACTCACACCAACACTGAAGCTTTCTTT
TRBV5-1	NA	TRBD1	TRBJ2-3	CASSFFGTGSTDTQYF	TGCGCCAGCAGCTTCTTCGGGACAGGAAGCACAGATACGCAGTATTTT
TRBV4-2	NA	TRBD2	TRBJ2-3	CASSSLAGGTTDTQYF	TGTGCCAGCAGCTCGCTAGCGGGAGGCACCACAGATACGCAGTATTTT
TRBV5-4	few	TRBD2	TRBJ2-5	CASSEGLAGGPETQYF	TGTGCCAGCAGCGAGGGACTAGCGGGAGGGCCTGAGACCCAGTACTTC
TRBV9	NA	NA	TRBJ2-1	CASSVDSRGNEQFF	TGTGCCAGCAGCGTAGACAGTAGGGGCAATGAGCAGTTCTTC
TRBV5-1	NA	TRBD2	TRBJ2-1	CASSSSSGSREQFF	TGCGCCAGCAGCTCGTCAAGCGGGAGCAGGGAGCAGTTCTTC
TRBV11-1	NA	NA	TRBJ2-5	CASSSDPYAETQYF	TGTGCCAGCAGCTCTGACCCCTACGCGGAGACCCAGTACTTC
TRBV10-3	NA	TRBD1	TRBJ1-4	CAISEKGQGDEKLFF	TGTGCCATCAGTGAGAAGGGACAGGGGGATGAAAAACTGTTTTTT
TRBV5-1	NA	NA	TRBJ1-5	CASSLAGERNQPQHF	TGCGCCAGCAGCTTGGCCGGTGAACGCAATCAGCCCCAGCATTTT
TRBV4-2	NA	NA	TRBJ2-7	CASSPGLPYEQYF	TGTGCCAGCAGCCCGGGACTGCCCTACGAGCAGTACTTC
TRBV21-1	many	NA	TRBJ2-7	CASSKNLRCGVGYEQYF	TGTGCCAGCAGCAAAAACCTCAGGTGCGGGGTCGGCTACGAGCAGTACTTC
TRBV7-8	once	TRBD1	TRBJ2-7	CASSLGGQGAGEQYF	TGTGCCAGCAGCTTAGGGGGACAGGGGGCAGGTGAGCAGTACTTC
TRBV30	NA	NA	TRBJ1-1	CAWRISNTEAFF	TGTGCCTGGAGGATCTCGAACACTGAAGCTTTCTTT
TRBV7-2	NA	NA	TRBJ2-1	CASSQSAGHPLNEQFF	TGTGCCAGCAGCCAATCAGCGGGCCACCCACTCAATGAGCAGTTCTTC
TRBV18	few	NA	TRBJ2-3	CASSPTGTPEVDTQYF	TGTGCCAGCTCACCCACCGGGACCCCGGAGGTGGATACGCAGTATTTT
TRBV15	NA	NA	TRBJ1-5	CATSRGAVSNQPQHF	TGTGCCACCAGCAGGGGAGCGGTTAGCAATCAGCCCCAGCATTTT
TRBV28	NA	NA	TRBJ1-2	CASGRKGGYTF	TGTGCCAGCGGGAGGAAGGGCGGCTACACCTTC
TRBV6-1	NA	NA	TRBJ2-7	CASSPRTVREQYF	TGTGCCAGCAGTCCTCGGACAGTACGAGAGCAGTACTTC
TRBV7-2	NA	TRBD2	TRBJ2-7	CASSLAASGSSYEQYF	TGTGCCAGCAGCTTAGCGGCTAGCGGGAGCTCCTACGAGCAGTACTTC
TRBV9	NA	TRBD2	TRBJ2-1	CASSEEGGNYNEQFF	TGTGCCAGCAGCGAAGAGGGAGGGAACTACAATGAGCAGTTCTTC
TRBV6-6	NA	NA	TRBJ2-7	CASSEGQMGPYEQYF	TGTGCCAGCAGTGAGGGTCAAATGGGGCCCTACGAGCAGTACTTC
TRBV4-1	NA	NA	TRBJ1-3	CASSPQGAVGNTIYF	TGCGCCAGCAGCCCCCAGGGCGCGGTAGGAAACACCATATATTTT
TRBV5-6	NA	TRBD2	TRBJ2-3	CASSLSPGLAGGGDTQYF	TGTGCCAGCAGCTTGTCCCCGGGACTAGCGGGAGGAGGAGATACGCAGTATTTT
TRBV7-7	NA	TRBD2	TRBJ2-2	CASSLSGSYTGELFF	TGTGCTAGCAGCCTTAGCGGGAGTTACACCGGGGAGCTGTTTTTT